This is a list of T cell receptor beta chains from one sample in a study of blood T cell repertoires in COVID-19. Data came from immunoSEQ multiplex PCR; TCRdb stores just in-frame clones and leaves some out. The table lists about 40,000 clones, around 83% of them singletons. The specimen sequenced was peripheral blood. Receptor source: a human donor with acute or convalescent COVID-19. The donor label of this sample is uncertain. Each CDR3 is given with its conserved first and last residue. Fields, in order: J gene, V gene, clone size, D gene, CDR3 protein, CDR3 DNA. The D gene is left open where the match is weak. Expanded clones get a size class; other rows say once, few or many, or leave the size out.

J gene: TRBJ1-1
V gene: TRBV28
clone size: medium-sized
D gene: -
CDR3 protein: CASSWTPGTQNTEAFF
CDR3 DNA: TGTGCCAGCAGTTGGACCCCCGGGACACAGAACACTGAAGCTTTCTTT

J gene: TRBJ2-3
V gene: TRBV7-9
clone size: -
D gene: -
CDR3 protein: CASSVRRTFTDTQYF
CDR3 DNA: TGTGCCAGCAGCGTACGAAGGACTTTCACAGATACGCAGTATTTT

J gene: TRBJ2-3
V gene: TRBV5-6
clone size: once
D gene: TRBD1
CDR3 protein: CASSPRWGRQGVDTQYF
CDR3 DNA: TGTGCCAGCAGCCCCCGCTGGGGCCGACAGGGAGTGGATACGCAGTATTTT

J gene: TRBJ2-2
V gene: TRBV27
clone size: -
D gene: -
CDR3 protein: CASSLEGIAGELFF
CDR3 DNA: TGTGCCAGCAGTTTGGAGGGAATCGCCGGGGAGCTGTTTTTT

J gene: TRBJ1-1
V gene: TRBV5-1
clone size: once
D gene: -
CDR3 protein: CASSTEGVMMNTEAFF
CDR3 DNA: TGCGCCAGCAGTACTGAAGGAGTGATGATGAACACTGAAGCTTTCTTT

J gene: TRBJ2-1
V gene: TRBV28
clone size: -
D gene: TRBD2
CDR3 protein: CASSSRRSGASYNEQFF
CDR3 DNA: TGTGCCAGCAGTTCTAGAAGAAGCGGGGCATCCTACAATGAGCAGTTCTTC

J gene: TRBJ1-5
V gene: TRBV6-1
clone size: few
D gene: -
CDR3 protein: CASSEIIGGHQPQHF
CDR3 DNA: TGTGCCAGCAGTGAAATTATAGGTGGGCACCAGCCCCAGCATTTT

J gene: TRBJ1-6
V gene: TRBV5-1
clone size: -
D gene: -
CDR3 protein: CASSLGDRTNSPLHF
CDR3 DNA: TGCGCCAGCAGCTTGGGAGACAGGACTAATTCACCCCTCCACTTT

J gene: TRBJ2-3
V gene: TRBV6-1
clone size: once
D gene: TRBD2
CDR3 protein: CASSESRTSGTDTQYF
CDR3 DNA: TGTGCCAGCAGTGAATCACGGACTAGCGGGACAGATACGCAGTATTTT

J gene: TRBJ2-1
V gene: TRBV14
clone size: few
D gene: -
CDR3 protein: CASSPRDKVVNEQFF
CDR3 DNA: TGTGCCAGCAGCCCCCGGGACAAAGTTGTGAATGAGCAGTTCTTC

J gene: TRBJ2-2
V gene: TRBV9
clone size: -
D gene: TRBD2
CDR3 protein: CASSPQSRGDTGELFF
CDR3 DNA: TGTGCCAGCAGCCCCCAGTCGCGGGGGGACACCGGGGAGCTGTTTTTT

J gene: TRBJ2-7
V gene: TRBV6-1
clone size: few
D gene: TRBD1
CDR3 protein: CASSDFGRVGQASEQYF
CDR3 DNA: TGTGCCAGCAGTGATTTCGGGCGGGTGGGACAGGCCTCGGAGCAGTACTTC

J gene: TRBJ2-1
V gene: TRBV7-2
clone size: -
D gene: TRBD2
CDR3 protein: CASSSKRGPSYNEQFF
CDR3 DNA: TGTGCCAGCAGCTCAAAGCGGGGACCCTCCTACAATGAGCAGTTCTTC

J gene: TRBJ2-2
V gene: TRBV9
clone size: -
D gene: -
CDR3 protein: CASSVNPSGTNTGELFF
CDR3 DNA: TGTGCCAGCAGCGTAAACCCCAGCGGCACGAACACCGGGGAGCTGTTTTTT

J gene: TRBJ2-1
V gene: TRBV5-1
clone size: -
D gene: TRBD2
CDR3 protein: CASSLGLAGDEQFF
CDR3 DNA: TGCGCCAGCAGCTTGGGACTAGCGGGCGATGAGCAGTTCTTC

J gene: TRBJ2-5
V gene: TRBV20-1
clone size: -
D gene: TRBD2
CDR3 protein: CSASLAGLQETQYF
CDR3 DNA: TGCAGTGCTAGTCTAGCGGGGTTACAAGAGACCCAGTACTTC

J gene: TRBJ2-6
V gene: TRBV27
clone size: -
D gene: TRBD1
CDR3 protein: CASSGTAFNVLTF
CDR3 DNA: TGTGCCAGCAGTGGGACAGCCTTCAACGTCCTGACTTTC

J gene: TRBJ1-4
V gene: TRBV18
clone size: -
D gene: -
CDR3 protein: CASSPPGDREKLFF
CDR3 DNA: TGTGCCAGCTCACCACCCGGGGATCGCGAAAAACTGTTTTTT

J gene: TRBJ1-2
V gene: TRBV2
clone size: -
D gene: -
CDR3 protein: CASNHDSLNYGYTF
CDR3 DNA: TGTGCCAGCAACCACGACTCGTTAAACTATGGCTACACCTTC

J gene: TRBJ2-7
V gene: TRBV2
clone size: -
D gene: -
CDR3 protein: CASTQTDETSYEQYF
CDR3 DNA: TGTGCCAGCACCCAGACAGACGAGACCTCCTACGAGCAGTACTTC

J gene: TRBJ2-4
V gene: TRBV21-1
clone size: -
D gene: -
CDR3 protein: CASSKDRVSLAKNIQYF
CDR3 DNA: TGTGCCAGCAGCAAAGACAGGGTATCCTTAGCCAAAAACATTCAGTACTTC

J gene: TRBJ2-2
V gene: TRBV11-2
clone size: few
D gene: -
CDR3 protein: CASSRAGTSNTGELFF
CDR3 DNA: TGTGCCAGCAGTCGGGCCGGGACTTCGAACACCGGGGAGCTGTTTTTT

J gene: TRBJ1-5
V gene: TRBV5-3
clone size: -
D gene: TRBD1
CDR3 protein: CARSSGQGARFDQPQHF
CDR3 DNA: TGTGCCAGAAGCTCTGGACAGGGGGCAAGGTTCGATCAGCCCCAGCATTTT

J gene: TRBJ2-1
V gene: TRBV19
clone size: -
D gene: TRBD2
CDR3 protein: CASSIVVGLADYNEQFF
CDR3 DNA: TGTGCCAGTAGTATAGTTGTCGGGCTAGCGGATTACAATGAGCAGTTCTTC

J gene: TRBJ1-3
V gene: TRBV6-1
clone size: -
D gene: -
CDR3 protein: CASSEAGRSGNTIYF
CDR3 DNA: TGTGCCAGCAGTGAAGCGGGGCGCTCTGGAAACACCATATATTTT

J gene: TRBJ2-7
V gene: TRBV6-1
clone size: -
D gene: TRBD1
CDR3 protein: CASSDFGQGYQQYF
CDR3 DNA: TGTGCCAGCAGTGATTTTGGACAGGGGTATCAGCAGTACTTC

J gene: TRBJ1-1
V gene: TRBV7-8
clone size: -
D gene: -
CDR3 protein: CASSVQGMNTEAFF
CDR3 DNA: TGTGCCAGCAGCGTACAGGGAATGAACACTGAAGCTTTCTTT

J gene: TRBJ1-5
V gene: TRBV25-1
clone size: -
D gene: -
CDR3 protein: CASSESGNQPQHF
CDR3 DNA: TGTGCCAGCAGTGAATCGGGCAATCAGCCCCAGCATTTT

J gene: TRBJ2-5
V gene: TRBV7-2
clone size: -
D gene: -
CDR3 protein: CASSLARRETQYF
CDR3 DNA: TGTGCCAGCAGCTTAGCGCGGAGGGAGACCCAGTACTTC

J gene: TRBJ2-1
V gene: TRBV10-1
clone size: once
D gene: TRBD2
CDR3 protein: CASSENPREGEQFF
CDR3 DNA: TGCGCCAGCAGTGAGAATCCCCGGGAGGGTGAGCAGTTCTTC

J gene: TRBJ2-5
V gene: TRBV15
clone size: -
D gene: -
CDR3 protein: CATSLRTGQETQYF
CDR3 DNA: TGTGCCACCAGCCTCAGGACTGGCCAAGAGACCCAGTACTTC

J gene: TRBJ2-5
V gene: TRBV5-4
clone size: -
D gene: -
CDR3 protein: CASSSSRLEDWSQYF
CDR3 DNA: TGTGCCAGCAGCTCAAGCCGCCTAGAGGACTGGAGCCAGTACTTC

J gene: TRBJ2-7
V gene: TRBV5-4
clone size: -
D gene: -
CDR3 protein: CASSHDSNTYEQYF
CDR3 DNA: TGTGCCAGCAGCCACGACTCGAACACCTACGAGCAGTACTTC

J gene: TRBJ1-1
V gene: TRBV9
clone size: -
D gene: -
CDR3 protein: CASSVGDFGGGRIAEAFF
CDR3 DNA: TGTGCCAGCAGCGTAGGAGATTTCGGGGGAGGAAGGATCGCTGAAGCTTTCTTT

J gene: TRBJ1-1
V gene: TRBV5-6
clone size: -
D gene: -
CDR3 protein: CASSILSRDTMNTEAFF
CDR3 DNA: TGTGCCAGCAGCATTCTGAGCCGGGACACAATGAACACTGAAGCTTTCTTT

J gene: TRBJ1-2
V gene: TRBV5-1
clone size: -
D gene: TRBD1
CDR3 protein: CASSLQGQGFFYGYTF
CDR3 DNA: TGCGCCAGCAGCTTGCAGGGACAGGGGTTCTTCTATGGCTACACCTTC

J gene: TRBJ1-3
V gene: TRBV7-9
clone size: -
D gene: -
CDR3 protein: CASSKQGQSSGNTIYF
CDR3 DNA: TGTGCCAGCAGCAAACAGGGCCAGAGCTCTGGAAACACCATATATTTT

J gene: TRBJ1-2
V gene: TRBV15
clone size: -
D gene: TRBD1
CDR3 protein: CATSSWDRGSNYGYTF
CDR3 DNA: TGTGCCACCAGCAGTTGGGACAGGGGATCGAACTATGGCTACACCTTC

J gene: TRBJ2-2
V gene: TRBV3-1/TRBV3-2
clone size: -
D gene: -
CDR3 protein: CASSQDARGGELFF
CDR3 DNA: TGTGCCAGCAGCCAAGATGCGCGGGGAGGGGAGCTGTTTTTT

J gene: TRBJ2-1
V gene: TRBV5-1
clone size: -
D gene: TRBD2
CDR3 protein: CASSLGGSGIYNEQFF
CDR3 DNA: TGCGCCAGCAGCTTGGGGGGAAGCGGGATCTACAATGAGCAGTTCTTC

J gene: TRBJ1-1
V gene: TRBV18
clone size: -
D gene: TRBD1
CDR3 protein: CASSPLRQGTGQRGTEAFF
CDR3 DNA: TGTGCCAGCTCACCACTCAGACAGGGTACGGGCCAAAGGGGCACTGAAGCTTTCTTT

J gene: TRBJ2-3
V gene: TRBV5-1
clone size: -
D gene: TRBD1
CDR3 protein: CASSLGDSRTDTQYF
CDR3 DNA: TGCGCCAGCAGCTTGGGGGACAGCCGCACAGATACGCAGTATTTT

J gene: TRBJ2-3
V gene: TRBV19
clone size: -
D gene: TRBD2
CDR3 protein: CASSTPWASGGNRDTQYF
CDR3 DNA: TGTGCCAGTAGTACCCCGTGGGCTAGCGGGGGGAACAGAGATACGCAGTATTTT

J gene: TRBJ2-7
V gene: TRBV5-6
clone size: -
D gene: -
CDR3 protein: CASTGPNYEQYF
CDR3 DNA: TGTGCCAGCACAGGGCCGAACTACGAGCAGTACTTC

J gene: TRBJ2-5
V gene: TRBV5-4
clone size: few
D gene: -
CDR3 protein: CASSLGEYQETQYF
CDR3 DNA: TGTGCCAGCAGCTTGGGGGAGTACCAAGAGACCCAGTACTTC

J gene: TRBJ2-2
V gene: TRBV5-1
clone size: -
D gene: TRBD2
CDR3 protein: CASRSAGVGAGELFF
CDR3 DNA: TGCGCCAGCAGGTCAGCGGGAGTAGGGGCCGGGGAGCTGTTTTTT

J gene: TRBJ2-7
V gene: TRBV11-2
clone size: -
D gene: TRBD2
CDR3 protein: CASSPSGDYEQYF
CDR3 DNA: TGTGCCAGCAGCCCCAGCGGGGACTACGAGCAGTACTTC

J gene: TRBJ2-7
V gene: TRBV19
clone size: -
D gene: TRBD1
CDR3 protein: CASSRDSSYEQYF
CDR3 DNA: TGTGCCAGTAGCCGGGACAGCTCCTACGAGCAGTACTTC

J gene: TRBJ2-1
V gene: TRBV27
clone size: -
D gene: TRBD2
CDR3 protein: CASRPGLAVSYNEQFF
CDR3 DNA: TGTGCCAGCAGACCCGGACTAGCGGTCTCCTACAATGAGCAGTTCTTC

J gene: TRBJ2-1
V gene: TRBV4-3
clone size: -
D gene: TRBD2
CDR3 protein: CASSQEALASGSYNEQFF
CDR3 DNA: TGCGCCAGCAGCCAAGAAGCGCTGGCTAGCGGCTCCTACAATGAGCAGTTCTTC

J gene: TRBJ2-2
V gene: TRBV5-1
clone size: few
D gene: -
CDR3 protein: CASSLLNTGELFF
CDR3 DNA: TGCGCCAGCAGCTTGCTGAACACCGGGGAGCTGTTTTTT

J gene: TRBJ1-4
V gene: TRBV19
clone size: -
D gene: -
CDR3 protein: CASTGGGVTNEKLFF
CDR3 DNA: TGTGCCAGTACCGGAGGGGGGGTAACTAATGAAAAACTGTTTTTT

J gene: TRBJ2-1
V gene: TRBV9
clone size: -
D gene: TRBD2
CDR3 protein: CASSVGGGSSYNEQFF
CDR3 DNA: TGTGCCAGCAGCGTAGGGGGCGGGAGTTCCTACAATGAGCAGTTCTTC

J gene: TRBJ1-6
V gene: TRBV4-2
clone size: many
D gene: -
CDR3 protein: CASSQDVSSYNSPLHF
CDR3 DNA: TGTGCCAGCAGCCAAGATGTGAGCTCCTATAATTCACCCCTCCACTTT

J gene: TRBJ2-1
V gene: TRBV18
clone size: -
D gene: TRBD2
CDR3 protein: CASSPPLAVSSYNEQFF
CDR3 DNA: TGTGCCAGCTCACCACCCCTAGCGGTAAGCTCCTACAATGAGCAGTTCTTC

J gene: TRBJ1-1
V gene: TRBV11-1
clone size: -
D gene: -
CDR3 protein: CASSRDRPGTEAFF
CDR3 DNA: TGTGCCAGCAGCCGTGATCGCCCGGGCACTGAAGCTTTCTTT